The entry below describes one T cell receptor beta chain. The target antigen is unknown. The sample comes from a study of T cell repertoires in ileal Crohn's disease. Findings of the study overall: Endoscopic recurrence occurred in every patient whose clonality exceeded 26.8%.

Each sample's TCRB immunosequencing used about 500 nanograms of biopsy DNA. TCRdb's copy holds only in-frame clones and misses some; the assay was immunoSEQ multiplex PCR. In the table there are 15,000 to 20,000 clones, around nine tenths of which are singletons. Trimming at V came to 2 bases and at J to 8 bases, leaving 9 bases not matched to a gene. The CDR3 sequence is 15 residues long. Germline V gene sequence: CDR1 SGHTA, CDR2 FQGTGA. The clonotype comes from an adult with Crohn's disease. Sequencing was performed on ileal tissue. This chain connects TRBV7-3 to TRBJ2-1, with 7 bases aligning to TRBD2. The CDR3 region has the DNA TGTGCCAGCAGCTTAGGAGGGAGGGCCTGGGATGAGCAGTTCTTC. It translates to CASSLGGRAWDEQFF.